These 28 T cell receptor beta chains originate from one sample sequenced in a study of T cell repertoires in cytomegalovirus infection. TCRdb independently ran MiXCR on the reads; one entry per CDR3 protein. The table records about 150,000 distinct CDR3 sequences, less than 25% of them present only once. Sequenced: PBMCs. The receptors shown here come from a human donor in good health (CMV status not recorded). Some clones in this sample may be carry-over from other donors' samples.

For this clonotype: At one end, the junction sequence differs from germline, possibly due to a read error. The chain carries TRBV28 and TRBJ1-1; D possibly corresponds to TRBD1 (5 bases). This CDR3 region has 13 residues. Germline V lookup: CDR1 MDHEN, CDR2 SYDVKM. CDR3 amino acids: CASSFAGITEAFF. CDR3 DNA sequence: TGTGCCAGCAGTTTCGCAGGGATCACTGAGGCTTTCTTT. The complete variable domain, with remaining parts taken from reference TRBV28 and TRBJ1-1, reads DVKVTQSSRYLVKRTGEKVFLECVQDMDHENMFWYRQDPGLGLRLIYFSYDVKMKEKGDIPEGYSVSREKKERFSLILESASTNQTSMYLCASSFAGITEAFFGQGTRLTVV.

This clonotype was recorded many times. The chain employs TRBV7-8 and TRBJ1-1; 7 bases are a match to TRBD1. This CDR3 has 17 residues. The junction had 9 bases not matched to a gene; V was cut back by 1 base and J by 1 base. CDR1 is SGHVS and CDR2 is FQNEAQ in the germline V gene. The DNA for the CDR3 is TGTGCCAGCAGCTTAGGGTCGGGACAGATCTCGAACACTGAAGCTTTCTTT. It specifies CASSLGSGQISNTEAFF.

This clonotype was counted a few times. This chain connects TRBV3-1 to TRBJ2-3; the D gene could be TRBD1 or TRBD2 (5 bases each). V lost 1 base and J 7 bases, leaving 12 bases between the germline ends. The CDR3 has 14 amino acids. Germline V lookup: CDR1 LGHDT, CDR2 YNNKEL (reference sequence). CDR3 residues: CASSQGDLRYTQYF. CDR3 DNA sequence: TGTGCCAGCAGCCAAGGGGACCTTCGTTATACGCAGTATTTT.

This clonotype was seen a few times. The V call is TRBV7-6, the J call TRBJ2-7; D gene uncertain. Trimming shortened V by 0 bases and J by 4 bases, and 7 bases separated the two germline ends. The CDR3 contains 13 residues. From germline, CDR1 is SGHVS and CDR2 FNYEAQ. The CDR3 reads CASSLANTYEQYF. The CDR3 DNA is TGTGCCAGCAGCTTAGCAAACACATACGAGCAGTACTTC.

The chain carries TRBV28 and TRBJ2-4; 8 bases line up with TRBD1. This CDR3 has 16 amino acids. V lost 6 bases and J lost 8; bases outside the gene matches: 15. The germline gives CDR1 MDHEN, CDR2 SYDVKM. CDR3 amino acids: CASRNPLGTGPYIQYF. For the CDR3, the DNA is TGTGCCAGCAGGAACCCGTTGGGGACAGGTCCCTACATTCAGTACTTC.

This clonotype was counted at least ten times. The rearrangement joins TRBV7-8 to TRBJ1-2; TRBD1 matches 7 bases. Losses at the gene ends were 2 bases for V and 2 bases for J; bases not matched to a gene: 2. The length of the CDR3 is 14 residues. From germline, CDR1 is SGHVS and CDR2 FQNEAQ. The CDR3 bases are TGTGCCAGCAGCTTAAGGGACAGCAACTATGGCTACACCTTC. It is translated as CASSLRDSNYGYTF.

The CDR3 spells CASRPREESGYTF. As DNA, the CDR3 is TGTGCCAGCAGGCCCCGGGAGGAGAGTGGCTACACCTTC. This chain uses TRBV2 with TRBJ1-2; D gene uncertain. Trimming pared 6 bases from V and 7 bases from J, leaving 15 bases between. This CDR3 has 13 amino acids. Germline values: CDR1 SNHLY, CDR2 FYNNEI.

This chain joins TRBV18 and TRBJ1-2; D is possibly TRBD1 (6 bases). Deletions cut 3 bases from V and 7 bases from J, with 18 bases between. Per germline, CDR1 KGHSH and CDR2 LQKENI. This CDR3 comprises 15 residues. In nucleotides, the CDR3 is TGTGCCAGCTCACCTCCGACAGGAACGGGAGGTGGCTACACCTTC. It codes for CASSPPTGTGGGYTF. The variable domain in full, with the rest retrieved from reference TRBV18 and TRBJ1-2, is NAGVMQNPRHLVRRRGQEARLRCSPMKGHSHVYWYRQLPEEGLKFMVYLQKENIIDESGMPKERFSAEFPKEGPSILRIQQVVRGDSAAYFCASSPPTGTGGGYTFGSGTRLTVV.

This chain connects TRBV7-9 to TRBJ2-6, with 9 bases aligning to TRBD2. Germline CDR1 and CDR2: SEHNR and FQNEAQ (reference sequence). This CDR3 has 17 residues. Germline trimming cut 11 bases from V and 0 bases from J; bases unmatched to any gene: 11. CDR3 sequence: CAGGGVEPFSGANVLTF. The DNA for the CDR3 is TGTGCCGGCGGGGGGGTAGAGCCGTTCTCTGGGGCCAACGTCCTGACTTTC.

Details on this clonotype: One junction end disagrees with the germline gene, perhaps due to a read error. The V and J genes are TRBV28 and TRBJ2-1; D is unresolved. The CDR3 extends over 15 amino acids. Germline CDR1 MDHEN, CDR2 SYDVKM. The CDR3 coding sequence is TGTACCAGCAGTTTATATGAGAGTGCCTACAATGAGCAGTTCTTC. Translating it yields CTSSLYESAYNEQFF. Drawing the rest from reference TRBV28 and TRBJ2-1, the complete variable domain is DVKVTQSSRYLVKRTGEKVFLECVQDMDHENMFWYRQDPGLGLRLIYFSYDVKMKEKGDIPEGYSVSREKKERFSLILESASTNQTSMYLCTSSLYESAYNEQFFGPGTRLTVL.

The chain employs TRBV27 and TRBJ1-5, with D uncertain. The CDR3 runs 15 residues. V lost 2 bases, J lost 0 bases, and 8 bases lay in between. Germline CDR1 is MNHEY and CDR2 is SMNVEV (reference sequence). CDR3 sequence (DNA): TGTGCCAGCAGTTTAGTGTGGGGTAGCAATCAGCCCCAGCATTTT. Translation gives CASSLVWGSNQPQHF.

This clonotype was picked up a small number of times. CDR3 residues: CASSPGTAVYGYTF. As DNA, the CDR3 is TGTGCCAGCAGCCCCGGGACAGCAGTTTATGGCTACACCTTC. V and J are TRBV12-3 or TRBV12-4 and TRBJ1-2, with 7 bases aligning to TRBD1. V lost 6 bases, J lost 5 bases, and 9 bases stayed unmatched. There are 14 residues in the CDR3.

The chain uses TRBV7-9 and TRBJ2-7, with D perhaps TRBD1 or TRBD2 (5 bases each). The ends were cut back, 1 base at V and 3 bases at J, with 13 bases in the middle. This CDR3 is built from 15 residues. Germline CDR1 and CDR2: SEHNR and FQNEAQ (reference sequence). CDR3 DNA: TGTGCCAGCAGCTTAGAAAGAGGGGATAACTACGAGCAGTACTTC. Amino acids: CASSLERGDNYEQYF.

This clonotype was counted only a few times. The rearrangement links TRBV7-6 to TRBJ2-1, with 7 bases that match TRBD1. The CDR3 extends over 19 amino acids. Germline V gives CDR1 SGHVS, CDR2 FNYEAQ. V gave up 1 base and J gave up 0 bases; unmatched junction bases: 12. The CDR3 DNA sequence: TGTGCCAGCAGCTTAGTTTCACAGGGGAAAACCAGCTCCTACAATGAGCAGTTCTTC. This encodes CASSLVSQGKTSSYNEQFF.

This rearrangement joins TRBV2 to TRBJ2-1, with 11 bases lining up with TRBD2. J lost 6 bases, V lost 8 bases, and 6 bases had no gene match. This CDR3 has 14 amino acids. Germline values: CDR1 SNHLY, CDR2 FYNNEI. DNA for the CDR3: TGTGCCAGCCCTAGCGGGAGGCTTTCCAATGAGCAGTTCTTC. Translating it yields CASPSGRLSNEQFF.

This clonotype came up a few times. This rearrangement joins TRBV6-2 or TRBV6-3 to TRBJ1-2; possible D gene TRBD1, 6 bases. The length of the CDR3 is 15 residues. The germline V gene encodes CDR1 MNHEY and CDR2 SVGEGT. Trimming took 2 bases from V and 5 from J, leaving 15 bases between them. This CDR3 reads CASSYTGQSPYGYTF. The CDR3 nucleotides are TGTGCCAGCAGTTACACCGGACAGTCGCCGTATGGCTACACCTTC.

This clonotype was detected a few times. A clone one base away is much larger, so this may be a read error. This rearrangement joins TRBV7-2 to TRBJ2-1, with TRBD2 matching 12 bases. The CDR3 sequence is 16 residues long. Germline loops: CDR1 SGHTA, CDR2 FQGNSA. The V and J ends lost 6 bases and 0 bases, in that order; junction bases with no gene match: 3. Here the CDR3 DNA reads TGTGCCAGCAGGAGACTAGCGGGAGTCTCCTACAATGAGCAGTTCTTC. Encoded protein: CASRRLAGVSYNEQFF.

This clonotype was observed at least ten times. The chain recombines TRBV7-2 with TRBJ2-5; 11 bases match TRBD2. This CDR3 has 14 amino acids. Trimming at V came to 6 bases and at J to 5 bases, leaving 5 bases not matched to a gene. Germline CDR1 and CDR2: SGHTA and FQGNSA. For the CDR3, the DNA is TGTGCCAGCAGTTCTAGCGGGGGGAGGGAGACCCAGTACTTC. Encoded protein: CASSSSGGRETQYF.

The sample holds many counts of this clonotype. The chain recombines TRBV7-6 with TRBJ2-7; TRBD2 matches 9 bases. V gave up 3 bases and J gave up 2 bases; unmatched junction bases: 8. There are 16 residues in the CDR3. Germline V gene data show CDR1 as SGHVS and CDR2 as FNYEAQ. CDR3 in amino acids: CASSLQGLAEAYEQYF. CDR3 DNA sequence: TGTGCCAGCAGCTTGCAGGGACTAGCAGAAGCCTACGAGCAGTACTTC.

The sample holds many counts of this clonotype. The gene calls are TRBV7-9 and TRBJ2-1, with D hard to call. Germline CDR1 SEHNR, CDR2 FQNEAQ (reference sequence). The V end was cut by 5 bases, the J end by 6 bases, with 14 bases between. The CDR3 totals 14 residues. In DNA, the CDR3 is TGTGCCAGCAGCCCTGAAGTGCCTTCCAATGAGCAGTTCTTC. It is translated as CASSPEVPSNEQFF.

This clonotype occurred once. The junction differs from germline at one of its ends, possibly a read error. V usage is TRBV28 and J usage is TRBJ2-7; D may be TRBD1 (6 bases). Germline assignment: CDR1 MDHEN and CDR2 SYDVKM. The CDR3 has 15 residues. CDR3 nucleotide sequence: TGTGCCATCAGTTTATGGTCAGGGGACTCCTACGAGCAGTACTTC. Translated, it gives CAISLWSGDSYEQYF.

There are a few counts of this clonotype. The CDR3 spells CASSEWGGVDYGYTF. The CDR3 bases are TGTGCCAGCAGCGAATGGGGGGGGGTGGACTATGGCTACACCTTC. This rearrangement joins TRBV7-9 to TRBJ1-2; possible D gene TRBD1, 5 bases. CDR3 length: 15 residues. The germline gives CDR1 SEHNR, CDR2 FQNEAQ (reference sequence). V lost 5 bases and J lost 3, with 16 bases in between.

The chain carries TRBV28 and TRBJ2-5, with D unresolved. Trimming took off 4 bases at V and 5 bases at J, with 11 bases between the two ends. CDR3 size: 13 residues. The germline gives CDR1 MDHEN, CDR2 SYDVKM. In DNA form, the CDR3 reads TGTGCCAGCAGTTCTGGTCCGGCGGAGACCCAGTACTTC. Translation gives CASSSGPAETQYF.

The chain recombines TRBV20-1 with TRBJ1-5; TRBD1 might be the D (5 bases). The V end lost 3 bases, the J end lost 5 bases, and 11 bases lay between the germline ends. The CDR3 extends over 13 amino acids. The V gene's germline CDR1 is DFQATT and CDR2 SNEGSKA (reference sequence). This chain's CDR3 is CSARLGPYQPQHF. DNA for the CDR3: TGCAGTGCTAGGTTGGGGCCATATCAGCCCCAGCATTTT.

The chain employs TRBV14 and TRBJ2-1; D not resolved. CDR1 SGHDN and CDR2 FVKESK come from the germline V gene. CDR3 length equals 12 residues. V was cut by 0 bases and J by 9 bases, with 6 bases left in between. CDR3 region: CASSQDWGEQFF. CDR3 nucleotide sequence: TGTGCCAGCAGCCAAGATTGGGGTGAGCAGTTCTTC.

This clonotype was seen a handful of times. This sequence joins TRBV5-4 and TRBJ2-5, with 10 bases matching TRBD2. CDR1 is SGHNT and CDR2 is YYREEE in the germline V gene (reference sequence). Trimming removed 2 bases from V and 2 bases from J; junction bases left unmatched: 12. This CDR3 is 18 amino acids long. The CDR3: CASSFGGLAVVSQETQYF. As DNA, the CDR3 is TGTGCCAGCAGCTTTGGTGGACTAGCGGTTGTTAGTCAAGAGACCCAGTACTTC.

This clonotype turned up a few times. This rearrangement joins TRBV27 to TRBJ2-6, with TRBD1 matching 7 bases. Trimming at V came to 6 bases and at J to 0 bases, leaving 14 bases not matched to a gene. The CDR3 has 19 amino acids. Germline V lookup: CDR1 MNHEY, CDR2 SMNVEV (reference sequence). CDR3 coding DNA: TGTGCCAGCAGCTCCCTGGCGGACAGGCCCCTCTCTGGGGCCAACGTCCTGACTTTC. The encoded protein is CASSSLADRPLSGANVLTF. The whole variable domain, filled in from reference TRBV27 and TRBJ2-6, reads EAQVTQNPRYLITVTGKKLTVTCSQNMNHEYMSWYRQDPGLGLRQIYYSMNVEVTDKGDVPEGYKVSRKEKRNFPLILESPSPNQTSLYFCASSSLADRPLSGANVLTFGAGSRLTVL.

The sample holds a few counts of this clonotype. This sequence joins TRBV19 and TRBJ2-7, with 7 bases aligning to TRBD1. This CDR3 contains 15 residues. J lost 1 base, V lost 3 bases, and 6 bases had no gene match. Germline-derived CDR1 and CDR2 are LNHDA and SQIVND (reference sequence). CDR3 in DNA: TGTGCCAGTAGTATCGCGACGGGACAGTCCTACGAGCAGTACTTC. Its translation is CASSIATGQSYEQYF.